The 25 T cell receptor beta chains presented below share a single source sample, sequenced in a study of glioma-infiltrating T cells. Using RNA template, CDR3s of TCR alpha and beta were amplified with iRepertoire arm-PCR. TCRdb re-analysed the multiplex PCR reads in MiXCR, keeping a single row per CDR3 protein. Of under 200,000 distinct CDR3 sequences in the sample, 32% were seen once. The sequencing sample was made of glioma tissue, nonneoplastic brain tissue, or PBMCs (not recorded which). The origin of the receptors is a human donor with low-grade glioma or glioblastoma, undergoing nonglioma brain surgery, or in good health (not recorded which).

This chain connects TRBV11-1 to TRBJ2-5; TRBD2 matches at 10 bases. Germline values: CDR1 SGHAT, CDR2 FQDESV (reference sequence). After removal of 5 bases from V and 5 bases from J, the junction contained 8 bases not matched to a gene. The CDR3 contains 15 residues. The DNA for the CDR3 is TGTGCCAGCAGCCACAGGACTAGCGGAGGGGAGACCCAGTACTTC. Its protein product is CASSHRTSGGETQYF.

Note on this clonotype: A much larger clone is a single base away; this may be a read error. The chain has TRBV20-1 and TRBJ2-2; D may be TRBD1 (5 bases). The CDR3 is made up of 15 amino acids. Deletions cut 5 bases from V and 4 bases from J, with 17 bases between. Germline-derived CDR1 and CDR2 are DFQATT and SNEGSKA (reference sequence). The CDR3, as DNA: TGCAGTGCTCTCATGGGGCTTCTAGGCACCGGGGAGCTGTTTTTT. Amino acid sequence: CSALMGLLGTGELFF.

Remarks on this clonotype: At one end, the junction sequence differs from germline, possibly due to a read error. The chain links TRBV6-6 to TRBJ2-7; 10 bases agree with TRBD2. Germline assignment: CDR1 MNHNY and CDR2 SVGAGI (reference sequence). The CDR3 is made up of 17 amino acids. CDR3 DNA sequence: TGTGCAAGCAGTGGGGAGGGACTAGCGCCGAGGGCCTACGAGCAGTACTTC. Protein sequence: CASSGEGLAPRAYEQYF.

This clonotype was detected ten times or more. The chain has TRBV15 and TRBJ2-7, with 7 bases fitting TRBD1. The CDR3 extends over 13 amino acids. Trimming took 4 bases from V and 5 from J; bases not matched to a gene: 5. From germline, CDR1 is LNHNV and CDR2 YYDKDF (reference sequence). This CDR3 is CATSKQGSDEQYF. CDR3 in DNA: TGTGCCACCAGCAAACAGGGGTCCGACGAGCAGTACTTC.

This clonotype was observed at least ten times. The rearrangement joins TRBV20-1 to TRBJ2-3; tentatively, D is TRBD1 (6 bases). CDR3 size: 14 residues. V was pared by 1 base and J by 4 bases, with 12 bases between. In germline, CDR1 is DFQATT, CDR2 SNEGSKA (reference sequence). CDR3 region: CSARVHTGSDTQYF. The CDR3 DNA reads TGCAGTGCTAGAGTCCACACAGGGTCAGATACGCAGTATTTT.

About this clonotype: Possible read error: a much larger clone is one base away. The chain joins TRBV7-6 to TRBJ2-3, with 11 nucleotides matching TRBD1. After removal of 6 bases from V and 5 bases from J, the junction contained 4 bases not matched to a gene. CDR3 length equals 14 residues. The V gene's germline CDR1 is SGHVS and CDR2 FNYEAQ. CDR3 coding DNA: TGTGCCAGCAGGGGACAGGGGGTCGAAGATACGCAGTATTTT. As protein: CASRGQGVEDTQYF.

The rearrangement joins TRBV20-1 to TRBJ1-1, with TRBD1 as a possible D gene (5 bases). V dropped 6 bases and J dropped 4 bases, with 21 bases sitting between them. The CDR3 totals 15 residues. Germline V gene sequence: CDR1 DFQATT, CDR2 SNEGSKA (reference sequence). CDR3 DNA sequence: TGCAGTGCGTCCCGGGGCAGGGTCATGGGCACTGAAGCTTTCTTT. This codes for CSASRGRVMGTEAFF.

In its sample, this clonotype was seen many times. CDR3 DNA sequence: TGTGCCAGCAGTTTTCGGGTTGGAGAGACCCAGTACTTC. Protein product: CASSFRVGETQYF. The chain links TRBV27 to TRBJ2-5; D ambiguous. The germline V and J ends were trimmed by 3 bases and 4 bases, with 9 bases remaining between them. CDR1 is MNHEY and CDR2 is SMNVEV in the germline V gene (reference sequence). There are 13 residues in the CDR3.

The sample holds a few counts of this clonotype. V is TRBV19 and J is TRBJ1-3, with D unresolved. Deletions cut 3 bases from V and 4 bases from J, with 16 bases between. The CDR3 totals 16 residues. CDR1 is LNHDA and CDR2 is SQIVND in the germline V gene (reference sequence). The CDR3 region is CASSMDPRARGNTIYF. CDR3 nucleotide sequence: TGTGCCAGTAGTATGGATCCGAGGGCTCGCGGAAACACCATATATTTT.

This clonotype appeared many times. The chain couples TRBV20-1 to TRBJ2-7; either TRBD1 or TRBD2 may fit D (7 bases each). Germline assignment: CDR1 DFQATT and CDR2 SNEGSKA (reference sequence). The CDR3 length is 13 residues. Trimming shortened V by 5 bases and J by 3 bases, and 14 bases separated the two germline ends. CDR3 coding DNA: TGCAGTGCTCAGGGGGGGTCCTTCTACGAGCAGTACTTC. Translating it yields CSAQGGSFYEQYF.

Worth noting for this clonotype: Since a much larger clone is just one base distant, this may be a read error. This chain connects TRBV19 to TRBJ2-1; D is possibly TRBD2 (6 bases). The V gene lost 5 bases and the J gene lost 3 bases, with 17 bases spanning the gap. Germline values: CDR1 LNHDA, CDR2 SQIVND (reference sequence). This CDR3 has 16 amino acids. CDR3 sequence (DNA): TGTGCCAGTAGTGCCAAAATGGACTATAACTACAATGAGCAGTTCTTC. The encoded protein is CASSAKMDYNYNEQFF.

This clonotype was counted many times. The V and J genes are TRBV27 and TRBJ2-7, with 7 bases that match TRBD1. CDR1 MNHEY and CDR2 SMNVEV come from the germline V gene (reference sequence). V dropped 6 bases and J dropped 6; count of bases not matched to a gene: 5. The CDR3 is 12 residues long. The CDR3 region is CASRTTGREQYF. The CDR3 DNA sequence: TGTGCCAGCAGAACGACAGGGCGCGAGCAGTACTTC.

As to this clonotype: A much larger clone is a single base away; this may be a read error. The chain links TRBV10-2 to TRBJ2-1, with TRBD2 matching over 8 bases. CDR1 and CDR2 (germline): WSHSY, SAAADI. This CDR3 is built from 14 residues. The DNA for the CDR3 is TGTGCCACCACCGGGAGTAGCGGGAACAATGAGCAGTTCTTC. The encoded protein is CATTGSSGNNEQFF.

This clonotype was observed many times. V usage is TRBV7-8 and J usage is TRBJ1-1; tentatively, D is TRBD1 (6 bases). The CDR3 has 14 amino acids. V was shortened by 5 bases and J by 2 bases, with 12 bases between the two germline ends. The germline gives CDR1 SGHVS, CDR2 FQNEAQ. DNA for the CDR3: TGTGCCAGCAGCCTAAGACAGGTTAACACTGAAGCTTTCTTT. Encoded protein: CASSLRQVNTEAFF.

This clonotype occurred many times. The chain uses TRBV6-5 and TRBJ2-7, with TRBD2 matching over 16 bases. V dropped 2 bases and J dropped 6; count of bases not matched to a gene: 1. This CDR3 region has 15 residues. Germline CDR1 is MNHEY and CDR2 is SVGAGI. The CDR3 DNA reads TGTGCCAGCAGTTACGGGACTAGCGGGAGGGGCGAGCAGTACTTC. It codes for CASSYGTSGRGEQYF.

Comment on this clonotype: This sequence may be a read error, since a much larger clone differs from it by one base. This chain's CDR3 is CSVQGATSDAFF. DNA for the CDR3: TGCAGCGTCCAGGGGGCGACTTCGGACGCTTTCTTT. This sequence joins TRBV29-1 and TRBJ1-1, with 8 bases fitting TRBD1. V gave up 6 bases and J gave up 11 bases; unmatched junction bases: 11. Germline V gives CDR1 SQVTM, CDR2 ANQGSEA. The CDR3 is 12 amino acids.

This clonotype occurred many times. CDR3 residues: CASSLALDRTDTQYF. CDR3 bases: TGTGCCAGCAGCTTAGCGCTGGACAGAACAGATACGCAGTATTTT. V gene TRBV7-2 combines with J gene TRBJ2-3, with D tentatively TRBD1 (6 bases). This CDR3 region has 15 residues. Germline CDR1 and CDR2: SGHTA and FQGNSA. Between the trimmed V and J ends, which lost 0 bases and 3 bases, there was a span of 10 bases. Full variable domain (remainder filled in from reference TRBV7-2 and TRBJ2-3): GAGVSQSPSNKVTEKGKDVELRCDPISGHTALYWYRQSLGQGLEFLIYFQGNSAPDKSGLPSDRFSAERTGGSVSTLTIQRTQQEDSAVYLCASSLALDRTDTQYFGPGTRLTVL.

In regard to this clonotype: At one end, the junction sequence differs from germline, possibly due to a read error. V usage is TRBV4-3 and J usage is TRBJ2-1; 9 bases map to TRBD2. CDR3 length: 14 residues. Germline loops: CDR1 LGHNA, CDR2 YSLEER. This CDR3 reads CASSQGLADNGQFF. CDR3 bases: TGCGCCAGCAGCCAAGGACTAGCGGACAATGGGCAGTTCTTC.

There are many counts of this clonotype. The CDR3 region has the DNA TGTGCCAGCACCAAGGACGGTTACGATAATTCACCCCTCCACTTT. Its protein is CASTKDGYDNSPLHF. V and J are TRBV2 and TRBJ1-6; no definite D call. Germline-derived CDR1 and CDR2 are SNHLY and FYNNEI. V was clipped by 7 bases and J by 5 bases, with 15 bases between them. The CDR3 is 15 residues long. Drawing the rest from reference TRBV2 and TRBJ1-6, the complete variable domain is EPEVTQTPSHQVTQMGQEVILRCVPISNHLYFYWYRQILGQKVEFLVSFYNNEISEKSEIFDDQFSVERPDGSNFTLKIRSTKLEDSAMYFCASTKDGYDNSPLHFGNGTRLTVT.

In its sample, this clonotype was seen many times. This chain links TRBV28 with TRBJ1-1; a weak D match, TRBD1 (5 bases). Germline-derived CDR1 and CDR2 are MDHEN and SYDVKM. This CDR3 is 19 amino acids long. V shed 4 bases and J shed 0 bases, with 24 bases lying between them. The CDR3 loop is CASSSFVEGLIMMNTEAFF. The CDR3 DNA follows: TGTGCCAGCAGTTCATTTGTAGAGGGGTTAATCATGATGAACACTGAAGCTTTCTTT. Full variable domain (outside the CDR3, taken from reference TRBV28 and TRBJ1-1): DVKVTQSSRYLVKRTGEKVFLECVQDMDHENMFWYRQDPGLGLRLIYFSYDVKMKEKGDIPEGYSVSREKKERFSLILESASTNQTSMYLCASSSFVEGLIMMNTEAFFGQGTRLTVV.

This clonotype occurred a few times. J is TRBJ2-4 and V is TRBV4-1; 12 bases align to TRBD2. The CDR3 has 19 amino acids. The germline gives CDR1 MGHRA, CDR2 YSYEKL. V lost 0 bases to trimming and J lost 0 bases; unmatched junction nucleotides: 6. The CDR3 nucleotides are TGCGCCAGCAGCCAAGACGGACTAGCGGGGAACTTAGCCAAAAACATTCAGTACTTC. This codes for CASSQDGLAGNLAKNIQYF.

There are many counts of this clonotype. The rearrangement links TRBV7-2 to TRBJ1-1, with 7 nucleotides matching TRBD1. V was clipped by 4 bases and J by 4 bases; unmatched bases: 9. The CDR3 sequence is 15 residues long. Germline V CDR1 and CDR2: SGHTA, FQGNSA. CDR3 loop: CASSSRTGRITEAFF. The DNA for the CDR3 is TGTGCCAGCAGCTCTAGGACAGGACGGATCACTGAAGCTTTCTTT.

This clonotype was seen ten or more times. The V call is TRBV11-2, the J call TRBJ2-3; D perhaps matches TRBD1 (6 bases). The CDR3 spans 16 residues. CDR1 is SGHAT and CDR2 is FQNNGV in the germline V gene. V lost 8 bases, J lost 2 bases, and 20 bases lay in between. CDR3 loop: CASGLQGSSITDTQYF. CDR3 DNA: TGTGCCAGCGGTTTACAGGGTAGTTCCATCACAGATACGCAGTATTTT.

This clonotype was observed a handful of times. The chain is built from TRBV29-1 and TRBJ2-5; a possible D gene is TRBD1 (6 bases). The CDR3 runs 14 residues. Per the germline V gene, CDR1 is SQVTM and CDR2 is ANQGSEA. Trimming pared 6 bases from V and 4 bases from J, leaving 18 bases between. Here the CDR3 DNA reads TGCAGCGTCCCCTTTCAGGGGATGGGAGAGACCCAGTACTTC. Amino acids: CSVPFQGMGETQYF.

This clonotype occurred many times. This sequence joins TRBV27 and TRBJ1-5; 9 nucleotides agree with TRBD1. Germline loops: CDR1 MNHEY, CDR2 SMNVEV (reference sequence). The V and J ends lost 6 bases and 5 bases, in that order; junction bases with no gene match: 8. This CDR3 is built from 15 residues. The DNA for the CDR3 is TGTGCCAGCAGCACAGGGGGCGGAGGAGATCAGCCCCAGCATTTT. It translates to CASSTGGGGDQPQHF.